The 18 T cell receptor beta chains below come from one sample, sequenced in a study of response to subunit inactivated influenza vaccine. TCRdb reanalysed the RT-PCR reads using MiXCR and keeps one entry per CDR3 protein. The table lists 600,000 to 850,000 distinct CDR3 sequences, 13% to 15% of them singletons. Sequences were derived from PBMCs from blood, sampled less than 15 days before vaccination. These receptors were taken from a man aged 50 or older who received an inactivated influenza vaccine.

The chain recombines TRBV11-2 with TRBJ2-5, with 10 positions matching TRBD2. This CDR3 region has 18 residues. Germline V CDR1 and CDR2: SGHAT, FQNNGV. The junction had 14 bases not matched to a gene; V was cut back by 5 bases and J by 2 bases. The CDR3 protein is CASSHVGLAGAIQETQYF. The CDR3 DNA follows: TGTGCCAGCAGCCATGTAGGGCTAGCGGGGGCCATACAAGAGACCCAGTACTTC.

This clonotype has just a few counts. The V gene is TRBV6-4, the J gene TRBJ2-2, with 8 nucleotides matching TRBD1. Germline V gene data show CDR1 as MRHNA and CDR2 as SNTAGT. V lost 4 bases, J lost 4 bases, and 5 bases stayed unmatched. CDR3 length: 15 amino acids. The CDR3 sequence: CASSAAGGGTGELFF. DNA for the CDR3: TGTGCCAGCAGTGCGGCAGGGGGCGGCACCGGGGAGCTGTTTTTT.

This clonotype was recorded at least ten times. The chain recombines TRBV14 with TRBJ2-1, with 13 nucleotides matching TRBD2. Germline values: CDR1 SGHDN, CDR2 FVKESK. V lost 4 bases and J lost 1; bases outside the gene matches: 4. The CDR3 sequence is 17 residues long. CDR3 nucleotide sequence: TGTGCCAGCAGCCGGGGACTAGCGGGAAGTTCCTACAATGAGCAGTTCTTC. As protein: CASSRGLAGSSYNEQFF. Variable domain in full (rest from reference TRBV14 and TRBJ2-1): EAGVTQFPSHSVIEKGQTVTLRCDPISGHDNLYWYRRVMGKEIKFLLHFVKESKQDESGMPNNRFLAERTGGTYSTLKVQPAELEDSGVYFCASSRGLAGSSYNEQFFGPGTRLTVL.

The table lists this clonotype with a few counts. This sequence joins TRBV13 and TRBJ2-3, with no clear D. The CDR3 length is 15 residues. Per germline, CDR1 PRHDT and CDR2 FYEKMQ (reference sequence). V lost 2 bases to trimming and J lost 0 bases, with 9 bases between them. CDR3 nucleotide sequence: TGTGCCAGCAGCTTAAGGACGACCAGCACAGATACGCAGTATTTT. This gives the protein CASSLRTTSTDTQYF. Full variable domain (remainder filled in from reference TRBV13 and TRBJ2-3): AAGVIQSPRHLIKEKRETATLKCYPIPRHDTVYWYQQGPGQDPQFLISFYEKMQSDKGSIPDRFSAQQFSDYHSELNMSSLELGDSALYFCASSLRTTSTDTQYFGPGTRLTVL.

The chain combines TRBV3-1 with TRBJ2-7; TRBD2 matches at 9 bases. V shed 4 bases, J shed 4 bases, and the junction held 8 bases outside the gene matches. Per the germline V gene, CDR1 is LGHDT and CDR2 is YNNKEL (reference sequence). The length of the CDR3 is 15 residues. CDR3 bases: TGTGCCAGCAGCCTCCTAGCCACTAGCGGGTACGAGCAGTACTTC. It is translated as CASSLLATSGYEQYF.

The rearrangement uses TRBV6-2 or TRBV6-3 and TRBJ1-1; TRBD1 matches 8 bases. Looked up from germline, CDR1 is MNHEY and CDR2 is SVGEGT. Trimming removed 6 bases from V and 4 bases from J; junction bases left unmatched: 4. The CDR3 is 13 residues long. This CDR3 is CASRPTGGTEAFF. As DNA, the CDR3 is TGTGCCAGCAGGCCCACAGGGGGCACTGAAGCTTTCTTT.

The V call is TRBV15, the J call TRBJ2-7; 9 bases fit TRBD1. Per germline, CDR1 LNHNV and CDR2 YYDKDF (reference sequence). The CDR3 consists of 16 residues. Losses at the gene ends were 7 bases for V and 7 bases for J; bases not matched to a gene: 17. This chain's CDR3 is CATTEKTGTGRWEQYF. CDR3 bases: TGTGCCACCACGGAGAAAACCGGGACAGGGAGATGGGAGCAGTACTTC.

This clonotype was detected a few times. The chain couples TRBV3-1 to TRBJ1-4, with unresolved D. The CDR3 consists of 13 residues. The ends were cut back, 3 bases at V and 7 bases at J, with 9 bases in the middle. Looked up from germline, CDR1 is LGHDT and CDR2 is YNNKEL (reference sequence). CDR3 sequence: CASSHTDREKLFF. CDR3 in DNA: TGTGCCAGCAGCCACACGGATCGTGAAAAACTGTTTTTT.

V and J are TRBV5-1 and TRBJ2-1, with 7 nucleotides matching TRBD2. Germline-derived CDR1 and CDR2 are SGHRS and YFSETQ. V was clipped by 1 base and J by 3 bases; unmatched bases: 7. The length of the CDR3 is 16 residues. Here the CDR3 reads CASSLLSSGYYNEQFF. CDR3 nucleotide sequence: TGCGCCAGCAGCTTGTTGTCTAGCGGATACTACAATGAGCAGTTCTTC.

This sequence joins TRBV28 and TRBJ1-2, with TRBD1 identical over 8 bases. Germline trimming cut 6 bases from V and 8 bases from J; bases unmatched to any gene: 5. Germline values: CDR1 MDHEN, CDR2 SYDVKM. This CDR3 is 12 amino acids long. The CDR3 sequence: CASSTTGGGYTF. The CDR3 nucleotides are TGTGCCAGCAGCACAACAGGGGGAGGCTACACCTTC.

This chain uses TRBV12-3 or TRBV12-4 with TRBJ2-2, with a possible D match to TRBD2 (5 bases). The CDR3 is 13 residues long. The V and J ends lost 3 bases and 7 bases respectively, with 9 bases between them. The CDR3 DNA sequence: TGTGCCAGCAGTTTCCGGGGAAACGGGGAGCTGTTTTTT. Translating it yields CASSFRGNGELFF.

V usage is TRBV4-2 and J usage is TRBJ1-1; 8 bases line up with TRBD1. Germline CDR1 LGHNA, CDR2 YNFKEQ. The CDR3 spans 18 residues. Trimming took 0 bases from V and 3 from J; bases not matched to a gene: 12. The CDR3, as DNA: TGTGCCAGCAGCCAAGATACCCAGGGGGCGATCTCGGACACTGAAGCTTTCTTT. It specifies CASSQDTQGAISDTEAFF.

This sequence joins TRBV9 and TRBJ1-1; D is possibly TRBD1 (5 bases). Germline lookup yields CDR1 SGDLS and CDR2 YYNGEE. V was trimmed by 2 bases and J by 3 bases, leaving 17 bases between them. The CDR3 is 16 residues long. CDR3 protein: CASSVDNAGVYTEAFF. The CDR3 DNA reads TGTGCCAGCAGCGTGGACAATGCCGGGGTGTACACTGAAGCTTTCTTT.

This clonotype was observed many times. The chain links TRBV12-3 or TRBV12-4 to TRBJ1-4, with a weak D call TRBD1 (6 bases). The CDR3 is 14 residues long. Trimming took 5 bases from V and 8 from J, leaving 15 bases between them. CDR3 in amino acids: CASSPGQGLEKLFF. For the CDR3, the DNA is TGTGCCAGCAGTCCGGGACAAGGATTGGAAAAACTGTTTTTT.

This clonotype was counted ten times or more. J is TRBJ2-3 and V is TRBV2; tentative D call: TRBD2 (6 bases). This CDR3 spans 16 amino acids. Trimming cost V 4 bases and J 5 bases, with 19 bases left between them. Per germline, CDR1 SNHLY and CDR2 FYNNEI. CDR3 protein: CASSVRGEGLGDTQYF. In DNA, the CDR3 is TGTGCCAGCAGTGTACGCGGGGAAGGGTTAGGAGATACGCAGTATTTT.

J is TRBJ2-3 and V is TRBV27; D is ambiguous. The germline gives CDR1 MNHEY, CDR2 SMNVEV (reference sequence). V lost 4 bases to trimming and J lost 1 base, with 15 bases between them. This CDR3 has 16 amino acids. CDR3 DNA: TGTGCCAGCAGTTCCCCGACCCTATCGGGCACAGATACGCAGTATTTT. Its translation: CASSSPTLSGTDTQYF.

This clonotype was observed a few times. The CDR3, as DNA: TGTGCCAGCAGCCAGCAGGGACAGAATAATTCACCCCTCCACTTT. This encodes CASSQQGQNNSPLHF. This sequence joins TRBV4-2 and TRBJ1-6, with 7 bases lining up with TRBD1. The trim removed 3 bases at V and 5 bases at J, leaving 4 bases unmatched. CDR3 length: 15 residues. Germline V gene data show CDR1 as LGHNA and CDR2 as YNFKEQ.

The rearrangement joins TRBV5-1 to TRBJ1-4, with unresolved D. Looked up from germline, CDR1 is SGHRS and CDR2 is YFSETQ. Trimming stripped 0 bases from V and 5 bases from J, with 11 bases between. This CDR3 contains 15 residues. CDR3 residues: CASSLEGLQNEKLFF. Here the CDR3 DNA reads TGCGCCAGCAGCTTGGAAGGGCTACAAAATGAAAAACTGTTTTTT.